The 24 T cell receptor beta chains listed next were all sequenced from one sample in a study of blood T cell repertoires in COVID-19. Profiled with immunoSEQ multiplex PCR; TCRdb holds only in-frame clones, not every one. The sample lists 140,000 to 150,000 clones, approximately 80% occurring once. Material for sequencing was peripheral blood. These receptors all stem from a man between 60 and 75 years old with active or convalescent COVID-19.

The CDR3, as DNA: TGTGCCAGCAGCCCCCGTAATCTAGCGGGAGCGGGAGATACGCAGTATTTT. It is translated as CASSPRNLAGAGDTQYF. The V call is TRBV7-7, the J call TRBJ2-3; TRBD2 matches at 10 bases. Per the germline V gene, CDR1 is SSHAT and CDR2 is FNYEAQ (reference sequence). The trim removed 5 bases at V and 5 bases at J, leaving 13 bases unmatched. This CDR3 contains 17 residues.

The V gene is TRBV18, the J gene TRBJ2-7; 9 bases are a match to TRBD1. With V trimmed by 3 bases and J by 6 bases, 6 bases remained unmatched. The CDR3 contains 14 residues. Germline loops: CDR1 KGHSH, CDR2 LQKENI. The CDR3 DNA reads TGTGCCAGCTCACCCGGGACAGGGAGTTCCGAGCAGTACTTC. Protein sequence: CASSPGTGSSEQYF.

The chain employs TRBV4-1 and TRBJ1-3; D is ambiguous. CDR1 MGHRA and CDR2 YSYEKL come from the germline V gene. This CDR3 comprises 16 residues. Trimming took off 1 base at V and 0 bases at J, with 10 bases between the two ends. In DNA form, the CDR3 reads TGCGCCAGCAGCCAAGGGGCACCGAGCTCTGGAAACACCATATATTTT. Translation gives CASSQGAPSSGNTIYF.

This clone came up once. The chain employs TRBV10-3 and TRBJ1-1, with TRBD1 matching 9 bases. The junction had 2 bases not matched to a gene; V was cut back by 8 bases and J by 1 base. This CDR3 is 13 amino acids long. Germline-derived CDR1 and CDR2 are ENHRY and SYGVKD. For the CDR3, the DNA is TGTGCCATCCGGGACAGGGAGAACACTGAAGCTTTCTTT. Amino acid sequence: CAIRDRENTEAFF.

This chain connects TRBV11-2 to TRBJ2-7; 8 positions match TRBD1. The ends lost 4 bases at V and 4 bases at J; junction bases unmatched: 15. The CDR3 consists of 17 residues. Germline CDR1 is SGHAT and CDR2 is FQNNGV. The CDR3 DNA reads as TGTGCCAGCAGCTCGTTTACAGGGGGACGTAACCTTTACGAGCAGTACTTC. Translating it yields CASSSFTGGRNLYEQYF.

V gene TRBV5-1 combines with J gene TRBJ2-7, with 8 bases aligning to TRBD2. The J segment lost 6 bases and the V segment lost 4 bases, leaving 9 bases of the junction unmatched. The length of the CDR3 is 14 residues. Germline V gives CDR1 SGHRS, CDR2 YFSETQ. The CDR3 DNA sequence: TGCGCCAGCAGCCCCGTGGTAGCGGGAACCGAGCAGTACTTC. Translated, it gives CASSPVVAGTEQYF.

The V gene is TRBV7-6, the J gene TRBJ1-3; TRBD1 is a possible D gene (6 bases). This CDR3 spans 15 amino acids. V gave up 4 bases and J gave up 0 bases, with 10 bases separating them. The germline V gene encodes CDR1 SGHVS and CDR2 FNYEAQ. CDR3 nucleotides: TGTGCCAGCAGCTGGAACAGGGACTCTGGAAACACCATATATTTT. Protein product: CASSWNRDSGNTIYF.

CDR3 bases: TGTGCCAGCATGGGGGGAGAGACCCAGTACTTC. Its translation: CASMGGETQYF. V gene TRBV2 combines with J gene TRBJ2-5, with D possibly matching TRBD2 (6 bases). The CDR3 extends over 11 amino acids. The germline V gene encodes CDR1 SNHLY and CDR2 FYNNEI. Trimming pared 7 bases from V and 4 bases from J, leaving 7 bases between.

A few counts support this clone. In nucleotides, the CDR3 is TGTGCCAGCAGCCAAGCTTCCTCTGGAAACACCATATATTTT. Protein product: CASSQASSGNTIYF. This chain links TRBV4-2 with TRBJ1-3, with D unresolved. Per germline, CDR1 LGHNA and CDR2 YNFKEQ. V was clipped by 1 base and J by 0 bases, with 4 bases between them. This CDR3 spans 14 amino acids.

This clone was counted a few times. The rearrangement joins TRBV6-6 to TRBJ1-1; TRBD1 agrees at 10 bases. J gave up 2 bases and V 6 bases, and 9 bases lay outside the gene matches. The CDR3 has 16 residues. CDR1 is MNHNY and CDR2 is SVGAGI in the germline V gene (reference sequence). For the CDR3, the DNA is TGTGCCAGCAGCCCCCCAATGACAGGGGGCAACACTGAAGCTTTCTTT. Its translation: CASSPPMTGGNTEAFF.

The V call is TRBV27, the J call TRBJ2-3; tentative D call: TRBD2 (5 bases). The CDR3 runs to 15 residues. V was shortened by 2 bases and J by 1 base, with 10 bases between the two germline ends. Germline lookup yields CDR1 MNHEY and CDR2 SMNVEV (reference sequence). The chain's CDR3 is CASSLGEWGTDTQYF. The CDR3 nucleotides read TGTGCCAGCAGTTTAGGGGAGTGGGGCACAGATACGCAGTATTTT.

The chain recombines TRBV7-4 with TRBJ2-4, with D possibly being TRBD2 (5 bases). The V gene lost 5 bases and the J gene lost 3 bases, with 8 bases spanning the gap. There are 13 residues in the CDR3. Germline V gene data show CDR1 as SGHVT and CDR2 as SQSDAQ. The CDR3 reads CASSPGVKNIQYF. CDR3 DNA sequence: TGTGCCAGCAGCCCCGGGGTCAAAAACATTCAGTACTTC. Full variable domain (remainder filled in from reference TRBV7-4 and TRBJ2-4): GAGVSQSPRYKVAKRGRDVALRCDSISGHVTLYWYRQTLGQGSEVLTYSQSDAQRDKSGRPSGRFSAERPERSVSTLKIQRTEQGDSAVYLCASSPGVKNIQYFGAGTRLSVL.

Points on this clone: A far larger clone is a single base away, which makes a read error likely. The chain is built from TRBV4-3 and TRBJ1-5, with TRBD1 matching 7 bases. The germline gives CDR1 LGHNA, CDR2 YSLEER. The CDR3 is made up of 16 amino acids. The CDR3: CASCQSRGERSQPQHF. The CDR3 DNA reads as TGCGCCAGCTGCCAATCCAGGGGGGAAAGGAGCCAGCCCCAGCATTTT.

The J gene is TRBJ2-1, the V gene TRBV18; 8 bases map to TRBD1. Germline lookup yields CDR1 KGHSH and CDR2 LQKENI. With V trimmed by 3 bases and J by 6 bases, 7 bases remained unmatched. This CDR3 spans 15 amino acids. Here the CDR3 reads CASSPGQGRGNEQFF. The CDR3 DNA sequence: TGTGCCAGCTCACCCGGACAGGGCCGGGGCAATGAGCAGTTCTTC.

This sequence joins TRBV10-3 and TRBJ2-5; 7 bases are a match to TRBD1. Trimming removed 3 bases from V and 1 base from J; junction bases left unmatched: 5. The CDR3 is 15 residues long. From germline, CDR1 is ENHRY and CDR2 SYGVKD. CDR3 nucleotide sequence: TGTGCCATCAGTGACCGACAGGGCCCCCAAGAGACCCAGTACTTC. It codes for CAISDRQGPQETQYF.

The chain uses TRBV6-6 and TRBJ2-4; 8 bases are shared with TRBD2. Germline trimming cut 8 bases from V and 1 base from J; bases unmatched to any gene: 7. Looked up from germline, CDR1 is MNHNY and CDR2 is SVGAGI (reference sequence). The length of the CDR3 is 15 residues. The CDR3 spells CASLGSGGAKNIQYF. The CDR3, as DNA: TGTGCCAGCCTCGGGTCGGGGGGGGCCAAAAACATTCAGTACTTC.

The CDR3 protein is CASSPPGLGGYEQYF. The CDR3 coding sequence is TGTGCCAGCTCACCTCCGGGACTAGGGGGCTACGAGCAGTACTTC. V and J are TRBV18 and TRBJ2-7; 8 bases are a match to TRBD2. After removal of 3 bases from V and 3 bases from J, the junction contained 7 bases not matched to a gene. Germline V gives CDR1 KGHSH, CDR2 LQKENI. This CDR3 spans 15 amino acids.

This chain uses TRBV7-8 with TRBJ2-1, with D maybe TRBD2 (5 bases). The CDR3 contains 14 residues. Germline V gene lookup returns CDR1 SGHVS and CDR2 FQNEAQ. Trimming left V 2 bases short and J 5 bases short, with 10 bases between. The CDR3 DNA follows: TGTGCCAGCAGCTTACGGGAAACTAACAATGAGCAGTTCTTC. Its translation: CASSLRETNNEQFF.

CDR3 in DNA: TGCGCCAGCAGCTTCCCGCGGGAGCCCACAGATACGCAGTATTTT. Residues: CASSFPREPTDTQYF. This chain joins TRBV5-1 and TRBJ2-3, with 7 nucleotides matching TRBD2. V gave up 2 bases and J gave up 2 bases; unmatched junction bases: 5. Per germline, CDR1 SGHRS and CDR2 YFSETQ. The CDR3 covers 15 residues.

The genes are TRBV10-1 and TRBJ1-5, with 7 bases aligning to TRBD1. The CDR3 has 18 amino acids. Losses at the gene ends were 6 bases for V and 0 bases for J; bases not matched to a gene: 14. Germline CDR1 and CDR2: WNHNN and SYGVQD (reference sequence). Here the CDR3 reads CASSATGNRLYSNQPQHF. The CDR3 bases are TGCGCCAGCAGCGCGACAGGGAACCGACTCTATAGCAATCAGCCCCAGCATTTT.

This chain links TRBV5-4 with TRBJ1-1; D unresolved. The germline CDR1 and CDR2 sequences are SGHNT and YYREEE (reference sequence). The V and J ends lost 2 bases and 2 bases respectively, with 7 bases between them. The CDR3 is 13 amino acids. This chain's CDR3 is CASSFFGNTEAFF. DNA of the CDR3: TGTGCCAGCAGCTTTTTCGGTAACACTGAAGCTTTCTTT.

The chain's CDR3 is CATSSRDRAYEQYF. CDR3 DNA: TGTGCCACCAGCTCCCGGGACAGGGCCTACGAGCAGTACTTC. The chain recombines TRBV15 with TRBJ2-7; TRBD1 aligns across 9 bases. Germline-derived CDR1 and CDR2 are LNHNV and YYDKDF (reference sequence). This CDR3 has 14 amino acids. J gave up 2 bases and V 5 bases, and 4 bases lay outside the gene matches.

The CDR3 coding sequence is TGTGCCAGCAGCCAACCGGGACAGGGAACGACCCAGTACTTC. Its protein product is CASSQPGQGTTQYF. V and J are TRBV14 and TRBJ2-5, with 9 nucleotides matching TRBD1. Per the germline V gene, CDR1 is SGHDN and CDR2 is FVKESK. V gave up 2 bases and J gave up 7 bases; unmatched junction bases: 5. The CDR3 covers 14 residues.

The J gene is TRBJ1-2, the V gene TRBV3-1 (or the pseudogene TRBV3-2), with TRBD1 matching over 7 bases. The CDR3 contains 12 residues. J was trimmed by 8 bases and V by 4 bases; bases with no gene match: 4. CDR1 LGHDT and CDR2 YNNKEL come from the germline V gene (reference sequence). The CDR3 loop reads CASSLQGSGYTF. CDR3 nucleotides: TGTGCCAGCAGCCTACAGGGGAGCGGCTACACCTTC.